The clone carrying this T cell receptor beta chain showed up just a few times. Combining a sample-barcoded 5' primer with a J-beta primer mix, a second PCR ran for roughly 7 to 12 cycles. TCRdb re-called the 5' RACE reads with MiXCR, one entry per CDR3 protein. The sample holds around 900,000 distinct CDR3 sequences, about 53% seen once. This specimen comes from a study of blood T cells in healthy people across ages. Germline V lookup: CDR1 SGHTA, CDR2 FQGNSA. Trimming left V 6 bases short and J 5 bases short, with 7 bases between. The length of the CDR3 is 11 residues. The sequenced material came from blood. The genes are TRBV7-2 and TRBJ2-5; D is unresolved. This receptor was taken from a woman in her sixties in good health. CDR3 DNA: TGTGCCAGCAGGGCTTGGGAGACCCAGTACTTC. Protein product: CASRAWETQYF. Looking up the rest from reference TRBV7-2 and TRBJ2-5 gives the full variable domain: GAGVSQSPSNKVTEKGKDVELRCDPISGHTALYWYRQSLGQGLEFLIYFQGNSAPDKSGLPSDRFSAERTGGSVSTLTIQRTQQEDSAVYLCASRAWETQYFGPGTRLLVL.